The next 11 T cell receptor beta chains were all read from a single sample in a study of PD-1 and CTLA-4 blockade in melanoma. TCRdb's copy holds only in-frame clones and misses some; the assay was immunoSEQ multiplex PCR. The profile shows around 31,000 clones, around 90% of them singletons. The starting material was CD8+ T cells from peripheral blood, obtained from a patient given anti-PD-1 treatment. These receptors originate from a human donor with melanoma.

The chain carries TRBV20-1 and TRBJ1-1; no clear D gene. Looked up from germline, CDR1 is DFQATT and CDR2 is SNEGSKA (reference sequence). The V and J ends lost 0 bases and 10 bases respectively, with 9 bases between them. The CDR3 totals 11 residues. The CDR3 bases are TGCAGTGCTAGAGAGGGGAGGGTAGCTTTCTTT. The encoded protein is CSAREGRVAFF.

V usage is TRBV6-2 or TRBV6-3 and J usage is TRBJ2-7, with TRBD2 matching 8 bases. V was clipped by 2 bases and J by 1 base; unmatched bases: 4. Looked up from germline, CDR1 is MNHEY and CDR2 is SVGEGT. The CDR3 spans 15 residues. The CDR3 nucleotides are TGTGCCAGCAGTTACCCAGCGGGGGCTTCCTACGAGCAGTACTTC. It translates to CASSYPAGASYEQYF.

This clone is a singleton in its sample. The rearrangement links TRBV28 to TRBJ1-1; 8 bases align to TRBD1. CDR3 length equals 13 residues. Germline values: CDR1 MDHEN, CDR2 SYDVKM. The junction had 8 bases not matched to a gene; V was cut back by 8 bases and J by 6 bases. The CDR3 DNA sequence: TGTGCCAGCTCCGGACAGGGATTCTCTGAAGCTTTCTTT. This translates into CASSGQGFSEAFF. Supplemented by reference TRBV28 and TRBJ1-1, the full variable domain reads DVKVTQSSRYLVKRTGEKVFLECVQDMDHENMFWYRQDPGLGLRLIYFSYDVKMKEKGDIPEGYSVSREKKERFSLILESASTNQTSMYLCASSGQGFSEAFFGQGTRLTVV.

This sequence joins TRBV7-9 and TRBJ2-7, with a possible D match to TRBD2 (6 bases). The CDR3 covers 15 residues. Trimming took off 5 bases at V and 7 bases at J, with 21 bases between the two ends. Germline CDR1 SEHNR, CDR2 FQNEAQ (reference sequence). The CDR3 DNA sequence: TGTGCCAGCAGCAACCGGGACTCGCCTCGGGAGGAGCAGTACTTC. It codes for CASSNRDSPREEQYF.

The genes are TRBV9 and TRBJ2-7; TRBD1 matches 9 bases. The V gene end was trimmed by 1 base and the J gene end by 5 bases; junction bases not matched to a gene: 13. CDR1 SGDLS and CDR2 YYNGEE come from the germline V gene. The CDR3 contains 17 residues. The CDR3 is CASSVNKGTGLGNEQYF. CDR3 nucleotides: TGTGCCAGCAGCGTAAATAAGGGGACAGGGTTGGGGAACGAGCAGTACTTC.

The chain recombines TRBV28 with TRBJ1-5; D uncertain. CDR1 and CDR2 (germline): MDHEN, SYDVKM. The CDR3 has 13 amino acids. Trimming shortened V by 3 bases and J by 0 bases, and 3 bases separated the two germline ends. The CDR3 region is CASSFSSNQPQHF. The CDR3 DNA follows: TGTGCCAGCAGTTTCTCTAGCAATCAGCCCCAGCATTTT.

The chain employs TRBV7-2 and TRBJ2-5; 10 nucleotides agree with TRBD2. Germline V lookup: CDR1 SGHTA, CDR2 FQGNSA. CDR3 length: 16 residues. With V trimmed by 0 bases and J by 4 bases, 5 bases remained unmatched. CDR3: CASSLAKRGGRETQYF. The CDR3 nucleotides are TGTGCCAGCAGCTTAGCAAAGCGGGGGGGCCGAGAGACCCAGTACTTC.

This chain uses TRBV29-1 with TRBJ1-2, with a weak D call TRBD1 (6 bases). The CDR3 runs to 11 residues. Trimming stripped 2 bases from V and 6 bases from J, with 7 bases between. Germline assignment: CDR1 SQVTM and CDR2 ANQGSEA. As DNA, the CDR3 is TGCAGCGTTGAACACAGGGATGGCTACACCTTC. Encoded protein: CSVEHRDGYTF.

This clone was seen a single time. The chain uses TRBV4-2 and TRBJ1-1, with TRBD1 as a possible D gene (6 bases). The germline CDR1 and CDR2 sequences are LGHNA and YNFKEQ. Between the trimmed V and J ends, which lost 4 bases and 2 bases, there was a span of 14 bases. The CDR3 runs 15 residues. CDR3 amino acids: CASSRERTVNTEAFF. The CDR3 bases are TGTGCCAGCAGCCGCGAAAGGACAGTTAACACTGAAGCTTTCTTT.

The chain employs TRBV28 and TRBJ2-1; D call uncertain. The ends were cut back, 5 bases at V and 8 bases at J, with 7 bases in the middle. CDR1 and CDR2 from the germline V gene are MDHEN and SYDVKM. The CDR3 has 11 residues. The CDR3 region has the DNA TGTGCCAGCAGTGATGTGGATGAGCAGTTCTTC. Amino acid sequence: CASSDVDEQFF.

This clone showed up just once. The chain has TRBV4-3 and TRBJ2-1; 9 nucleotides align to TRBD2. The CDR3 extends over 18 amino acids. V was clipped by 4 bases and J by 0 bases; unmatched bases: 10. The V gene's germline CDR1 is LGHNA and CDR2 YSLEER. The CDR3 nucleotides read TGCGCCAGCAGCCCCCTAGCGGGGATCCCTAGCTCCTACAATGAGCAGTTCTTC. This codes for CASSPLAGIPSSYNEQFF.